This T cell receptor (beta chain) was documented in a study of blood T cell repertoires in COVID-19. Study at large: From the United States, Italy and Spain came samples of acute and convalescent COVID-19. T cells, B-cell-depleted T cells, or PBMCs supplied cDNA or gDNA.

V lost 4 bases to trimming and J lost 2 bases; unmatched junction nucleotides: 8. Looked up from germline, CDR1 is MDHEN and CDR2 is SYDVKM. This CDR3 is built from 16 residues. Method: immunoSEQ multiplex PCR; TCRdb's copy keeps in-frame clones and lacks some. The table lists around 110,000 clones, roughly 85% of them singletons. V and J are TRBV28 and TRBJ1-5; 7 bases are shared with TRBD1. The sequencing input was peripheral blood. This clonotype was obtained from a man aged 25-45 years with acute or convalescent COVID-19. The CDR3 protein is CASSSARGPGNQPQHF. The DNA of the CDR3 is TGTGCCAGCAGTTCAGCGAGGGGGCCGGGCAATCAGCCCCAGCATTTT. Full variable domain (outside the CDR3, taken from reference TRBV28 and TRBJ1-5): DVKVTQSSRYLVKRTGEKVFLECVQDMDHENMFWYRQDPGLGLRLIYFSYDVKMKEKGDIPEGYSVSREKKERFSLILESASTNQTSMYLCASSSARGPGNQPQHFGDGTRLSIL.